Each of the 9 T cell receptor beta chains below was sequenced from the same sample in a study of T cells in localized non-small cell lung cancer. Using immunoSEQ multiplex PCR, the repertoire was profiled, and TCRdb retains in-frame clones only, with some absent. The repertoire holds more than 15,000 clones, with about 88% as singletons. The sample here was peripheral blood, taken before any cancer treatment. Receptors originate from a female donor older than 55 with stage III squamous cell lung carcinoma.

The chain joins TRBV6-5 to TRBJ1-1; perhaps TRBD1 as D (6 bases). V lost 0 bases, J lost 9 bases, and 14 bases lay in between. The CDR3 consists of 14 residues. Per germline, CDR1 MNHEY and CDR2 SVGAGI. The CDR3 region is CASSYSFTGPQAFF. The CDR3 DNA reads TGTGCCAGCAGTTACTCTTTCACAGGGCCCCAAGCTTTCTTT.

The rearrangement links TRBV19 to TRBJ1-1, with D possibly TRBD1 on 6 matching bases. The CDR3 is made up of 15 amino acids. Trimming removed 10 bases from V and 13 bases from J, with 31 bases in between. In germline, CDR1 is LNHDA, CDR2 SQIVND (reference sequence). The CDR3 DNA reads as TGTGCCACCCTAGCGGGGACACAGGGCTACCGCGGCCTTTTCTTT. Amino acid sequence: CATLAGTQGYRGLFF. Variable domain in full (rest from reference TRBV19 and TRBJ1-1): DGGITQSPKYLFRKEGQNVTLSCEQNLNHDAMYWYRQDPGQGLRLIYYSQIVNDFQKGDIAEGYSVSREKKESFPLTVTSAQKNPTAFYLCATLAGTQGYRGLFFGQGTRLTVV.

The gene calls are TRBV19 and TRBJ2-3; D is uncertain. Germline V gene data show CDR1 as LNHDA and CDR2 as SQIVND (reference sequence). The CDR3 covers 13 residues. Trimming left V 8 bases short and J 6 bases short, with 15 bases between. CDR3 residues: CASSDLAVDTQYF. The DNA of the CDR3 is TGTGCCAGTTCTGACTTAGCAGTTGATACGCAGTATTTT.

The rearrangement links TRBV18 to TRBJ2-3, with D unclear. Germline CDR1 KGHSH, CDR2 LQKENI. There are 14 residues in the CDR3. V dropped 4 bases and J dropped 1 base, with 9 bases sitting between them. As DNA, the CDR3 is TGTGCCAGCTCACGGGTAAGCGGCACAGATACGCAGTATTTT. This encodes CASSRVSGTDTQYF. The complete variable domain, with remaining parts taken from reference TRBV18 and TRBJ2-3, reads NAGVMQNPRHLVRRRGQEARLRCSPMKGHSHVYWYRQLPEEGLKFMVYLQKENIIDESGMPKERFSAEFPKEGPSILRIQQVVRGDSAAYFCASSRVSGTDTQYFGPGTRLTVL.

The rearrangement joins TRBV28 to TRBJ2-7; D is unresolved. The CDR3 spans 12 residues. Germline values: CDR1 MDHEN, CDR2 SYDVKM. V was clipped by 5 bases and J by 5 bases, with 10 bases between them. CDR3 in amino acids: CASSEGIHEQYF. DNA of the CDR3: TGTGCCAGCAGTGAAGGGATCCACGAGCAGTACTTC.

V and J are TRBV19 and TRBJ1-1, with 9 bases identical to TRBD1. The CDR3 totals 16 residues. V dropped 3 bases and J dropped 4; count of bases not matched to a gene: 9. Looked up from germline, CDR1 is LNHDA and CDR2 is SQIVND (reference sequence). This CDR3 reads CASSIGDRADSTEAFF. CDR3 sequence (DNA): TGTGCCAGTAGTATCGGGGACAGGGCTGACTCCACTGAAGCTTTCTTT. The complete variable domain, with remaining parts taken from reference TRBV19 and TRBJ1-1, reads DGGITQSPKYLFRKEGQNVTLSCEQNLNHDAMYWYRQDPGQGLRLIYYSQIVNDFQKGDIAEGYSVSREKKESFPLTVTSAQKNPTAFYLCASSIGDRADSTEAFFGQGTRLTVV.

V is TRBV27 and J is TRBJ1-2, with D uncertain. The V gene's germline CDR1 is MNHEY and CDR2 SMNVEV (reference sequence). This CDR3 has 14 residues. V lost 3 bases and J 7 bases, leaving 15 bases between the germline ends. CDR3 DNA: TGTGCCAGCAGTTTCACTGGGGATAAGGGTGGCTACACCTTC. Protein sequence: CASSFTGDKGGYTF.

V is TRBV19 and J is TRBJ2-2; D unresolved. The germline CDR1 and CDR2 sequences are LNHDA and SQIVND (reference sequence). V was shortened by 4 bases and J by 1 base, with 7 bases between the two germline ends. This CDR3 contains 14 residues. This CDR3 reads CASSTLGNTGELFF. DNA of the CDR3: TGTGCCAGTAGTACCTTGGGGAACACCGGGGAGCTGTTTTTT.

The chain joins TRBV27 to TRBJ2-1; D is unresolved. V lost 0 bases and J 6 bases, leaving 6 bases between the germline ends. This CDR3 spans 13 amino acids. CDR1 is MNHEY, CDR2 SMNVEV, per germline (reference sequence). CDR3 DNA sequence: TGTGCCAGCAGTTTATCGGTTGGCAATGAGCAGTTCTTC. Its protein is CASSLSVGNEQFF.